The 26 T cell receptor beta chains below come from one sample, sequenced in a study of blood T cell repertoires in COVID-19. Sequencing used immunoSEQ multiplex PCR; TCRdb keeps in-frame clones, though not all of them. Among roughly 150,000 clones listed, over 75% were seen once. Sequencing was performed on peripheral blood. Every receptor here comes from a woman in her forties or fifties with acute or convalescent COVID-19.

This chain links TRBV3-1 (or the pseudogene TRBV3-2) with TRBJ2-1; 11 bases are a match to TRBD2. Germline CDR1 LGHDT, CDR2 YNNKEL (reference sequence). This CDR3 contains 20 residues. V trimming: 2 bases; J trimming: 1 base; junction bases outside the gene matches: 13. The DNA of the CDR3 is TGTGCCAGCAGCCAACCTCGACTAGCGGGGCGGTCAGGGTCCTACAATGAGCAGTTCTTC. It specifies CASSQPRLAGRSGSYNEQFF.

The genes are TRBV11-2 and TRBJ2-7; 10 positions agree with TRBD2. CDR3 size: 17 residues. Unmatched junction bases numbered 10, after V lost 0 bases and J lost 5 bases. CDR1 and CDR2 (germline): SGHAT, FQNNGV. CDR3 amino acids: CASSLDRSGGAIHEQYF. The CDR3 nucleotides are TGTGCCAGCAGCTTAGATAGGAGCGGGGGGGCCATCCACGAGCAGTACTTC.

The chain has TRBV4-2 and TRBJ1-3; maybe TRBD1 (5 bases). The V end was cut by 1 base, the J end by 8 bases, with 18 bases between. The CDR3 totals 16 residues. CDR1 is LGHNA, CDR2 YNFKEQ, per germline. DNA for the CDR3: TGTGCCAGCAGCCAAGTAGCCGGGACTGGTGGGTACACCATATATTTT. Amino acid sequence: CASSQVAGTGGYTIYF.

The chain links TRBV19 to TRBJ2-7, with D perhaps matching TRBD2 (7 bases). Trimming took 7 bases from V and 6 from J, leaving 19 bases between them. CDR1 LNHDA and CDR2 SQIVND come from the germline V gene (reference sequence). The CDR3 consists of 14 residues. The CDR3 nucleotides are TGTGCCAGTAACCCCGGGGGGCGATTCGGCGAGCAGTACTTC. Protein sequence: CASNPGGRFGEQYF.

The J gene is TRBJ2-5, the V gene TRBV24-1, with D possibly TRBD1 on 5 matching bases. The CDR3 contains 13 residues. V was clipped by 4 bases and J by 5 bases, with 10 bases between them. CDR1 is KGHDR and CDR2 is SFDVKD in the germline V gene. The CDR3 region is CATSEGARETQYF. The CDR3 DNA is TGTGCCACCAGTGAAGGGGCGAGGGAGACCCAGTACTTC.

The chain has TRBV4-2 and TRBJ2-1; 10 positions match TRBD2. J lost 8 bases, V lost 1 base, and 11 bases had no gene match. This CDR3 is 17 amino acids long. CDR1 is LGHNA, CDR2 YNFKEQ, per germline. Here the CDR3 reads CASSQGKTSGAVDEQFF. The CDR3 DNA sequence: TGTGCCAGCAGCCAAGGAAAAACTAGCGGGGCCGTAGATGAGCAGTTCTTC.

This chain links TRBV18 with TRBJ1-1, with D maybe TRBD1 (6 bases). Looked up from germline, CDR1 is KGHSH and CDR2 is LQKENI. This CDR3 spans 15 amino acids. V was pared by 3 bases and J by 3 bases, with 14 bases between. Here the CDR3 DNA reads TGTGCCAGCTCACCGGGACACGGCCCGGACACTGAAGCTTTCTTT. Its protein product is CASSPGHGPDTEAFF.

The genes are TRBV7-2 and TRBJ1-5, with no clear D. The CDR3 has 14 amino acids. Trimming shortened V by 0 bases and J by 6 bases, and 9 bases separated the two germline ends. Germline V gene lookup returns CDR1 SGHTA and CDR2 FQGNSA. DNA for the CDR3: TGTGCCAGCAGCTTAGCCCGGTATGGTCAGCCCCAGCATTTT. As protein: CASSLARYGQPQHF.

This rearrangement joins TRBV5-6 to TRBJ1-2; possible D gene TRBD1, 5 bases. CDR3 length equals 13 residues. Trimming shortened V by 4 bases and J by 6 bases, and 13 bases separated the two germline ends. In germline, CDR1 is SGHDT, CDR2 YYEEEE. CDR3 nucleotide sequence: TGTGCCAGCAGCACTACTTTAGGGGATGGCTACACCTTC. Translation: CASSTTLGDGYTF.

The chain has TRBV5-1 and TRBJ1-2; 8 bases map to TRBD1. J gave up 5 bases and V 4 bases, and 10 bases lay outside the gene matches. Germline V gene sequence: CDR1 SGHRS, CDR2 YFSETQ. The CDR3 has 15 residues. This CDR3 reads CASSEGQGTSYGYTF. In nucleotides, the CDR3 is TGCGCCAGCAGCGAAGGACAGGGAACTTCATATGGCTACACCTTC.

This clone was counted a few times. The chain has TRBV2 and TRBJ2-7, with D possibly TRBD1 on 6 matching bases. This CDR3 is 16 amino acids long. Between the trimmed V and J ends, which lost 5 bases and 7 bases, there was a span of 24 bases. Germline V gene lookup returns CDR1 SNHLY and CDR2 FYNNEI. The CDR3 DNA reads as TGTGCCAGCAGTAGGGGTAGTATGATGGGGGCGTGGGAGCAGTACTTC. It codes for CASSRGSMMGAWEQYF. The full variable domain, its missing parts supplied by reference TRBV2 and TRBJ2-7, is EPEVTQTPSHQVTQMGQEVILRCVPISNHLYFYWYRQILGQKVEFLVSFYNNEISEKSEIFDDQFSVERPDGSNFTLKIRSTKLEDSAMYFCASSRGSMMGAWEQYFGPGTRLTVT.

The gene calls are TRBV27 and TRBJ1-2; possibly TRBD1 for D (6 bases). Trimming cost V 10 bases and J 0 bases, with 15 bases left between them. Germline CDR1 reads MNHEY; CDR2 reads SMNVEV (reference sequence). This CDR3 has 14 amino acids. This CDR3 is CATTSGDTNYGYTF. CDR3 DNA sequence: TGTGCCACCACCTCAGGGGATACTAACTATGGCTACACCTTC.

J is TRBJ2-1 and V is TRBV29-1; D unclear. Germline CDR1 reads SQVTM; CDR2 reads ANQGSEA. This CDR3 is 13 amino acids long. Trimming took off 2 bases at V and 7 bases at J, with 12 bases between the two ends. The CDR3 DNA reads TGCAGCGTTGAAACCCCCCGCCGGAATGAGCAGTTCTTC. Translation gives CSVETPRRNEQFF.

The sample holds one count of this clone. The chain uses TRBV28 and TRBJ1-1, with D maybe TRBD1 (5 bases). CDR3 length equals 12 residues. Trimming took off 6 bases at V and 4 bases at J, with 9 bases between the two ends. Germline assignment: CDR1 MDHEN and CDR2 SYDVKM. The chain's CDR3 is CASRAGGTEAFF. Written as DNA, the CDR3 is TGTGCCAGCAGAGCCGGGGGCACTGAAGCTTTCTTT.

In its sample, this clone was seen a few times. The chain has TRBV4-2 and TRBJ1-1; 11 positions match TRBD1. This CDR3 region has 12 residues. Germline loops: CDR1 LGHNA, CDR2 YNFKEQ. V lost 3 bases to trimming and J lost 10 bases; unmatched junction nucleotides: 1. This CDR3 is CASSQDRGRAFF. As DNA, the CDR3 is TGTGCCAGCAGCCAGGACAGGGGGCGAGCTTTCTTT.

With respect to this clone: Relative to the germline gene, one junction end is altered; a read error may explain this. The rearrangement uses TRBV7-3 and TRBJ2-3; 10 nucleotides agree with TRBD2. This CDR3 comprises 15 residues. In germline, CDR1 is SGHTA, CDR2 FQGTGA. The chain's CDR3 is CASNLAGGRTDTQYF. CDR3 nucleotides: TGTGCCAGCAACTTAGCGGGGGGCCGCACAGATACGCAGTATTTT.

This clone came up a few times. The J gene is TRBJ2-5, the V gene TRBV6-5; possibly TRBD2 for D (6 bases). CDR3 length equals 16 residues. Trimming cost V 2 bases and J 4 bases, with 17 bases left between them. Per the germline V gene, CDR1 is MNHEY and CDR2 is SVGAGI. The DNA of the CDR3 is TGTGCCAGCAGTTACCAGCCCCGACTAGTAAGAGAGACCCAGTACTTC. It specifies CASSYQPRLVRETQYF.

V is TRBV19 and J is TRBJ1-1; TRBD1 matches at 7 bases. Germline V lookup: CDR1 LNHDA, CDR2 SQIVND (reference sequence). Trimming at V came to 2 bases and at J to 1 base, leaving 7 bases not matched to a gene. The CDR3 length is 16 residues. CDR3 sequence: CASSINYRGENTEAFF. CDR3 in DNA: TGTGCCAGTAGTATAAATTACAGGGGCGAGAACACTGAAGCTTTCTTT.

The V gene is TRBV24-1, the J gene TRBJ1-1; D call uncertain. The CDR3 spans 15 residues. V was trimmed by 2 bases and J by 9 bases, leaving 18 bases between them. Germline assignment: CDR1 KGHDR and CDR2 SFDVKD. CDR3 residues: CATSDSIRDLLKAFF. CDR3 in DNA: TGTGCCACCAGTGATTCCATCCGGGATCTCCTTAAAGCTTTCTTT.

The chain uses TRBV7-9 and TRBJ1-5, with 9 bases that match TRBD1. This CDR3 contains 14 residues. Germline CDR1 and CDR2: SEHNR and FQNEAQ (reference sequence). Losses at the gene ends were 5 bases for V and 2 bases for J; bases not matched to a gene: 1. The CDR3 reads CASSRDRGNQPQHF. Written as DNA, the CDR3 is TGTGCCAGCAGCCGGGACAGGGGCAATCAGCCCCAGCATTTT.

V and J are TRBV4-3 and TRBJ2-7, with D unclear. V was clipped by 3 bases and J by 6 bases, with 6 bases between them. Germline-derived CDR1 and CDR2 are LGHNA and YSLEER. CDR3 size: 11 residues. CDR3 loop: CASSHGAEQYF. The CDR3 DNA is TGCGCCAGCAGCCACGGTGCCGAGCAGTACTTC.

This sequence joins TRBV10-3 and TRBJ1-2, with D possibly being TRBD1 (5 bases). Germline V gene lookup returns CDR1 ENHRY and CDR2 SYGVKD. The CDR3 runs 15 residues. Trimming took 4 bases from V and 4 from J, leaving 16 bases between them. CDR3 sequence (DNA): TGTGCCATCAGTGCGGGGGGACCAACTCCCTATGGCTACACCTTC. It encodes CAISAGGPTPYGYTF.

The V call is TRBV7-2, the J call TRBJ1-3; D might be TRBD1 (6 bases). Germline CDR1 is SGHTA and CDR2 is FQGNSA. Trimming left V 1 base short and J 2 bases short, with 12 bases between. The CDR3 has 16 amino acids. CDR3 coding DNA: TGTGCCAGCAGCTTAGTGACAGGCCTCGCTGGAAACACCATATATTTT. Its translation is CASSLVTGLAGNTIYF.

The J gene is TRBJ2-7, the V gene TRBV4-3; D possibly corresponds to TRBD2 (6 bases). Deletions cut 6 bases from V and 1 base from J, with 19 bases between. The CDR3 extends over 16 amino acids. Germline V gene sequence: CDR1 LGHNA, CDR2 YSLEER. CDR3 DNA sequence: TGCGCCAGCAGTTCCCGGCGGGACGGTAAATCCTACGAGCAGTACTTC. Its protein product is CASSSRRDGKSYEQYF.

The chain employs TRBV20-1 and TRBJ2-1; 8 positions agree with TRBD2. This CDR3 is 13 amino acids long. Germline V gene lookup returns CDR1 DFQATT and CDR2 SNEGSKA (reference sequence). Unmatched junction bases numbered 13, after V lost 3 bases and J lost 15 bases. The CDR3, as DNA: TGCAGTGCTAGTGGTGTCGGGGGGGCCTCGTGGTTCTTC. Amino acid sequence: CSASGVGGASWFF.

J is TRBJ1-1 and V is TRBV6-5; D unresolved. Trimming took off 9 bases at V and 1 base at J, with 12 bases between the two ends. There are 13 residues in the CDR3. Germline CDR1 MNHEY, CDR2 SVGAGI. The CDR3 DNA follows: TGTGCCAGTTACTTCCGACAGAACACTGAAGCTTTCTTT. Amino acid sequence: CASYFRQNTEAFF.